This is a list of T cell receptor beta chains from one sample in a study of vaccination and CD4 T cells after COVID-19. TCRdb used MiXCR to reprocess the PCR reads, holding one entry per CDR3 protein. The data hold some 18,000 distinct CDR3 sequences, with roughly 45% observed a single time. Antigens for these TCRs are unknown. The sequenced sample was CD4+ T cells from blood, cultured in vitro, obtained after SARS-CoV-2 vaccination. The receptors stem from a human donor who had recovered from COVID-19. The CDR3 runs from the conserved cysteine through the conserved F or W.

V gene	J gene	CDR3 protein
TRBV5-6	TRBJ1-1	CASSFFGEGNTEAFF
TRBV29-1	TRBJ2-2	CSVYGTGVPGELFF
TRBV6-1	TRBJ2-1	CASSAAGGGSYNEQFF
TRBV12-1	TRBJ2-3	CASSFASRARDTQYF
TRBV5-4	TRBJ2-5	CASSPPGVQETQYF
TRBV6-1	TRBJ2-2	CASSPMGTNTGELFF
TRBV21-1	TRBJ2-3	CASKRGTPDTQYF
TRBV7-2	TRBJ1-5	CARSMWDTYNQPQHF
TRBV5-1	TRBJ2-3	CASSPYLSGGSTDTQYF
TRBV27	TRBJ1-6	CATRRGWRLSPLHF
TRBV7-9	TRBJ1-2	CASSFLGAYGYTF
TRBV20-1	TRBJ2-6	CSARVAGGQGVAGANVLTF
TRBV2	TRBJ1-1	CASSEALVRGTAFF
TRBV6-5	TRBJ2-3	CASSYATSGWDTQYF
TRBV20-1	TRBJ1-4	CSARRNDEKLFF
TRBV6-2/TRBV6-3	TRBJ2-7	CASSYGTSGYEQYF
TRBV7-2	TRBJ2-1	CASSHLRTSFGAHEQFF
TRBV2	TRBJ2-7	CASTQDTYYEQYF
TRBV2	TRBJ2-3	CASARDSTSTDTQYF
TRBV9	TRBJ2-1	CASSEGLARDNEQFF
TRBV7-2	TRBJ2-1	CASSLEGTSSYNEQFF
TRBV2	TRBJ2-5	CASKPGMETQYF
TRBV7-9	TRBJ2-7	CASSHPGQDFSYEQYF
TRBV7-2	TRBJ2-1	CASSSRTVSSYNEQFF
TRBV20-1	TRBJ2-3	CSAERGRADTQYF
TRBV2	TRBJ2-3	CASSEAPLSRGPDTQYF
TRBV20-1	TRBJ1-1	CSARSSQIQEAFF
TRBV20-1	TRBJ1-5	CSARWGQGAYQPQHF
TRBV6-5	TRBJ1-1	CASSLGTTEAFF
TRBV20-1	TRBJ1-5	CSAIVIGQGGNQPQHF
TRBV30	TRBJ1-5	CAWSVGVSGNQPQHF
TRBV20-1	TRBJ2-7	CSARGSAGGGYYEQYF
TRBV5-1	TRBJ1-1	CASSQSLGRLNTEAFF
TRBV20-1	TRBJ1-5	CSAPTGRGNQPQHF
TRBV21-1	TRBJ1-1	CASSKEGGTVNTEAFF
TRBV6-2/TRBV6-3	TRBJ2-3	CASSYVQASTDTQYF
TRBV9	TRBJ2-2	CASSVLGLAANTGELFF
TRBV6-1	TRBJ2-5	CASSEAPSGVQETQYF
TRBV6-1	TRBJ1-2	CASSNTARDPRESYGYTF
TRBV20-1	TRBJ1-5	CSAREWWGQPQHF
TRBV5-8	TRBJ2-7	CASSLDQTYEQYF
TRBV15	TRBJ2-2	CATSSLAGARTGELFF
TRBV24-1	TRBJ1-5	CATQEEGDNQPQHF